This note documents a single TCR beta chain sequence. The data originate from a study of T cells in Graves' hyperthyroidism and ophthalmopathy. TCR beta CDR3 regions were amplified from RNA. An initial round of RT-PCR targeting the TCR CDR3 relied on the HTBI primer set. TCRdb independently ran MiXCR on the multiplex PCR reads; one entry per CDR3 protein. The sample gives hundreds of thousands of distinct CDR3 sequences, about 15% of which show up once; roughly 10% is in the top ten. Trimming removed 1 base at V and 3 bases at J, with 9 bases between. The CDR3 contains 14 residues. From germline, CDR1 is DFQATT and CDR2 SNEGSKA (reference sequence).

The V and J genes are TRBV20-1 and TRBJ1-4, with a tentative D call TRBD1 (5 bases). The receptor was isolated from a woman under 30 with Graves' hyperthyroidism. Sequences were obtained from blood. The CDR3 DNA is TGCAGTGCTAGAGTAGCGGGGGCTAATGAAAAACTGTTTTTT. Protein product: CSARVAGANEKLFF.